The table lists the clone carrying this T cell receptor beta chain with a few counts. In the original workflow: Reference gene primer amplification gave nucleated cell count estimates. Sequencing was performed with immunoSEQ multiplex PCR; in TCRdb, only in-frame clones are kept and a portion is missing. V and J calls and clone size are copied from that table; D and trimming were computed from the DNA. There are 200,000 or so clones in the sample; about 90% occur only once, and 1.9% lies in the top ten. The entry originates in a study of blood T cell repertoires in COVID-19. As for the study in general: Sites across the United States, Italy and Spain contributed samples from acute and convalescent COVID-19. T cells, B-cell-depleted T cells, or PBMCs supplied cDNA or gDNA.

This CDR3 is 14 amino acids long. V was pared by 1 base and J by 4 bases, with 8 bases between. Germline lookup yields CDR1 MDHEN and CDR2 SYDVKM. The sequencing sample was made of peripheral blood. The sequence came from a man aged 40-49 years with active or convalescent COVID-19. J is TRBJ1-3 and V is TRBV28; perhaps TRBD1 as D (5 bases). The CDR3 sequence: CASSLFQGGNTIYF. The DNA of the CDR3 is TGTGCCAGCAGTTTATTCCAGGGAGGAAACACCATATATTTT.